The TCR beta chain under discussion was sequenced for a study of blood T cell repertoires in COVID-19. Across about two dozen US areas, participants ranged in age from roughly 18 to 95 years. Libraries were prepared by immunoSEQ multiplex PCR; TCRdb keeps only in-frame clonotypes and omits some of them. The data contain 250,000 to 300,000 clones, roughly 91% of them singletons. Germline V gene lookup returns CDR1 SGHTA and CDR2 FQGNSA. The J segment lost 8 bases and the V segment lost 2 bases, leaving 11 bases of the junction unmatched. This CDR3 has 15 amino acids. This chain links TRBV7-2 with TRBJ1-2, with TRBD1 matching over 7 bases. The receptor's source is a man in his forties who had recovered from COVID-19. The sample comprised PBMCs or T cells enriched from blood (not recorded which). The CDR3 sequence is CASSLLSGDREGYTF. CDR3 bases: TGTGCCAGCAGCTTACTGTCAGGTGACAGGGAGGGCTACACCTTC. Filled out from reference TRBV7-2 and TRBJ1-2, the complete variable domain reads GAGVSQSPSNKVTEKGKDVELRCDPISGHTALYWYRQSLGQGLEFLIYFQGNSAPDKSGLPSDRFSAERTGGSVSTLTIQRTQQEDSAVYLCASSLLSGDREGYTFGSGTRLTVV.